This TCR beta chain came from a study of identical twins. Regarding the study as a whole: The study found weaker excess twin sharing in beta out-of-frame sequences.

Trimming at V came to 5 bases and at J to 4 bases, leaving 8 bases not matched to a gene. Germline loops: CDR1 SQVTM, CDR2 ANQGSEA. The CDR3 spans 14 residues. A universal primer site came from template switching; cDNA carried unique molecular identifiers. MiXCR, applied by TCRdb to the 5' RACE reads, yields one record per CDR3 protein. The sample yields 310,000 or so distinct CDR3 sequences, just under 9.5% seen once. This clonotype has ten or more counts. Its antigen is as yet unknown. Each donor (without exception) was a healthy Caucasian. These data also featured in a second study, about yellow fever vaccine responses in identical twins.

This TCR was sampled from a woman between 18 and 30 years old in good health. Sequenced: CD8+ T cells sorted from blood. V usage is TRBV29-1 and J usage is TRBJ2-5, with 9 bases lining up with TRBD1. The CDR3, as DNA: TGCAGCGTTAAGTTCAGGGGACAGGGAGAGACCCAGTACTTC. Translated: CSVKFRGQGETQYF.